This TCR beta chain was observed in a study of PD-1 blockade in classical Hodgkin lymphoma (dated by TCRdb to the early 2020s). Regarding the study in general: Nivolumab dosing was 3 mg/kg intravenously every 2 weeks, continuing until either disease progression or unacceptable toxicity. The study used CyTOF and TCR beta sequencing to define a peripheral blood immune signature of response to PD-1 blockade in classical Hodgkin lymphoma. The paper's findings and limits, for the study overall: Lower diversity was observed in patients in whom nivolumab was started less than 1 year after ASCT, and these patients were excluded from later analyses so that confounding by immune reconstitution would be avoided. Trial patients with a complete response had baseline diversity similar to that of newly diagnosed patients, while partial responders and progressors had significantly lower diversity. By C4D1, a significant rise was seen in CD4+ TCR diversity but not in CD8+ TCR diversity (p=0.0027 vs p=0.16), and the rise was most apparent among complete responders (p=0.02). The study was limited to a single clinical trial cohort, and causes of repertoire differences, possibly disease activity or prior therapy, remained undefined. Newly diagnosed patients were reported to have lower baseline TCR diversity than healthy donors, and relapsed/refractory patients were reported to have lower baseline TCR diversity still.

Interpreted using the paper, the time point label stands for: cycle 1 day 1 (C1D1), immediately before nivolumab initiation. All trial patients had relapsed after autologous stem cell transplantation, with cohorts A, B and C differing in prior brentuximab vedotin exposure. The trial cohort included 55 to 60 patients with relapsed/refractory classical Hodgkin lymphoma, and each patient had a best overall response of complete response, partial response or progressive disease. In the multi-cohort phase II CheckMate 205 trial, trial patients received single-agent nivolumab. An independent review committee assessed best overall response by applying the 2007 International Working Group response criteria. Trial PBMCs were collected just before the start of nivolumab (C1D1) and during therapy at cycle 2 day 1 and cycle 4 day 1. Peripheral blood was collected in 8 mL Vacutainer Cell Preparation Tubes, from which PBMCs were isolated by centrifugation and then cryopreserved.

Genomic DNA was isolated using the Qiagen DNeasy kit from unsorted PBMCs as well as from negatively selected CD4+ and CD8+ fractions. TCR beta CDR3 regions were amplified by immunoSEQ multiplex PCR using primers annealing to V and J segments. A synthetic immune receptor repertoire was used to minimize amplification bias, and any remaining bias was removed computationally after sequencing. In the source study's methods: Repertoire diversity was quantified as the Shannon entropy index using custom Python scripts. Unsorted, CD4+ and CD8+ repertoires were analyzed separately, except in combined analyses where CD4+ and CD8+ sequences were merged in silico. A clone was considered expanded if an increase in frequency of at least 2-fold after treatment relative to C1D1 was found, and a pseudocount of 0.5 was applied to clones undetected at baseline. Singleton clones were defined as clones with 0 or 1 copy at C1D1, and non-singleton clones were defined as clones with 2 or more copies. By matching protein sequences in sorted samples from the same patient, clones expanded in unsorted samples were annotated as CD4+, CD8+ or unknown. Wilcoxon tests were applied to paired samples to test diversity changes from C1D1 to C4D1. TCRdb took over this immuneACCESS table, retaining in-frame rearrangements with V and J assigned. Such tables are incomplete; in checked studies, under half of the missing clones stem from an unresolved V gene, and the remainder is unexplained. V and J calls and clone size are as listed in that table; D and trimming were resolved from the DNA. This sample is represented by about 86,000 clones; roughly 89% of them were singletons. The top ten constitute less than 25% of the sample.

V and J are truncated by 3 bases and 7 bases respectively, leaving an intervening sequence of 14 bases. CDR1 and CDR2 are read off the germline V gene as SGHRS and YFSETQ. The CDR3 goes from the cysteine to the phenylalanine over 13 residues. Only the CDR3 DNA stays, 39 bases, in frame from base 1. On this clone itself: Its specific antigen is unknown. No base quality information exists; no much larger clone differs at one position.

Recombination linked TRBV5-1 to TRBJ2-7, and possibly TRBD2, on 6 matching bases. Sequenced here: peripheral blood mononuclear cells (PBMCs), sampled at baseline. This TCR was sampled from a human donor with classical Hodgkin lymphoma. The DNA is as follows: TGCGCCAGCAGCTCGGCGCAGGGAGGAGAGCAGTACTTC. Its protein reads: CASSSAQGGEQYF.